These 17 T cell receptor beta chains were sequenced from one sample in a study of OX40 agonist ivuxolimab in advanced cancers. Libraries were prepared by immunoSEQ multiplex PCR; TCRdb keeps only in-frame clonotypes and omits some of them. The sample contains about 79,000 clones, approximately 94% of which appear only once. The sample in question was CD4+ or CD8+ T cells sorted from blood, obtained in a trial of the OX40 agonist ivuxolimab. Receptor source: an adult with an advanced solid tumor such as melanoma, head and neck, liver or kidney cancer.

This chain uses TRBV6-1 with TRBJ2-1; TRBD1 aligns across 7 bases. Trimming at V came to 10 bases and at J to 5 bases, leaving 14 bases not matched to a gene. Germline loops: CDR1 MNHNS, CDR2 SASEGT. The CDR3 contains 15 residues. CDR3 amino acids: CATQVQDRTHNEQFF. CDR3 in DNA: TGTGCCACCCAAGTCCAGGACAGGACCCACAATGAGCAGTTCTTC.

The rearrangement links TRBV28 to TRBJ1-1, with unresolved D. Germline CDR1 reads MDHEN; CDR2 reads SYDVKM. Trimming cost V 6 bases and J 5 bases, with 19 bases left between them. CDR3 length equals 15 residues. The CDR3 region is CASRPLTDLRTEAFF. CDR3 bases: TGTGCCAGCAGGCCATTAACCGACCTCAGGACTGAAGCTTTCTTT.

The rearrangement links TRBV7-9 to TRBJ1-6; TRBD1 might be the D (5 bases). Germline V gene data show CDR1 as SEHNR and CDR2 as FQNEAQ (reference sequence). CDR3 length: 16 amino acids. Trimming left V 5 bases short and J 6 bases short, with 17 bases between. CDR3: CASSQKGSITNSPLHF. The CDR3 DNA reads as TGTGCCAGCAGCCAAAAGGGGTCCATTACTAATTCACCCCTCCACTTT.

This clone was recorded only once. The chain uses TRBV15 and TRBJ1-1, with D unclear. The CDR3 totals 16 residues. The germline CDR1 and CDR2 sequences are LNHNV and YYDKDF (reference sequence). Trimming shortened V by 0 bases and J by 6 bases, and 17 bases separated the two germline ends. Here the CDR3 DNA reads TGTGCCACCAGCAGAGATCGGCCGGGGTACTCTCCTGAAGCTTTCTTT. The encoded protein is CATSRDRPGYSPEAFF.

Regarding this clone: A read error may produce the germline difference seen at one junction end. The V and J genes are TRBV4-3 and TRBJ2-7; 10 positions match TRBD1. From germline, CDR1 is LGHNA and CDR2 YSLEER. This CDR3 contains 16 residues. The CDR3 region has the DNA TGCGCCAGCAGCCAAGATTGGGGACAGGGGCCGGCCGAGCAGCACTTC. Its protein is CASSQDWGQGPAEQHF.

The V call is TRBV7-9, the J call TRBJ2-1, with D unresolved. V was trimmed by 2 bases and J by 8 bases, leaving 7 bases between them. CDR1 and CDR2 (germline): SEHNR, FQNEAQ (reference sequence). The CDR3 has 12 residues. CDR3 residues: CASSLSQDEQFF. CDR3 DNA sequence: TGTGCCAGCAGCTTATCTCAGGATGAGCAGTTCTTC.

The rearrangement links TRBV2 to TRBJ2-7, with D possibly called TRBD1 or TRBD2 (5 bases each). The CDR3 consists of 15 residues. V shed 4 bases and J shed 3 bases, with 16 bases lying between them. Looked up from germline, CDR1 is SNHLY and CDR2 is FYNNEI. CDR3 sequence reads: CASSGSGPKLYEQYF. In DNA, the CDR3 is TGTGCCAGCAGTGGTTCGGGACCGAAACTCTACGAGCAGTACTTC.

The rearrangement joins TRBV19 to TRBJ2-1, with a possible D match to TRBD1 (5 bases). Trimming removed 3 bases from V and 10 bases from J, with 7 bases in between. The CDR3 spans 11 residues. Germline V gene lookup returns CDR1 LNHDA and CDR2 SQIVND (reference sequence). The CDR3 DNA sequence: TGTGCCAGTAGTATGGGGCAGGAGCAGTTCTTC. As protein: CASSMGQEQFF.

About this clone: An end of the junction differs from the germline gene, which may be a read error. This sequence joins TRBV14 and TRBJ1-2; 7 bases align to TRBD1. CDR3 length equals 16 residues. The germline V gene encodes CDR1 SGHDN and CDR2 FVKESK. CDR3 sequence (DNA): TGTGCCAGCAGCCAGTCCGCGACAGGGCCTAAGTATGGCTACACCTTC. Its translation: CASSQSATGPKYGYTF.

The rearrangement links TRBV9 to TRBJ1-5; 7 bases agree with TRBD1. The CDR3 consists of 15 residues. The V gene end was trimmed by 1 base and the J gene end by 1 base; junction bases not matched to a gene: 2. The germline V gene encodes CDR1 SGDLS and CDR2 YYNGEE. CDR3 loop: CASSVTGESNQPQHF. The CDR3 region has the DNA TGTGCCAGCAGCGTAACAGGGGAAAGCAATCAGCCCCAGCATTTT.

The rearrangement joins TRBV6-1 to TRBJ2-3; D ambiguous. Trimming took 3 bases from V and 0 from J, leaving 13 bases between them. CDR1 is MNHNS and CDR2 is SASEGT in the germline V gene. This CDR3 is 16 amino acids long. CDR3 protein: CASSEEVAASTDTQYF. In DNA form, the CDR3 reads TGTGCCAGCAGTGAGGAAGTGGCGGCTAGCACAGATACGCAGTATTTT.

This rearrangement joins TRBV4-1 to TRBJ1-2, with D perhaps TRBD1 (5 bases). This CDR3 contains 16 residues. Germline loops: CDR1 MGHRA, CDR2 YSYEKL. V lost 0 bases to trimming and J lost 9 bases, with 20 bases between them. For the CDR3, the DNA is TGCGCCAGCAGCCAAGATTGGGGTCAGGGAGAGTGGCGCTACACCTTC. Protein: CASSQDWGQGEWRYTF.

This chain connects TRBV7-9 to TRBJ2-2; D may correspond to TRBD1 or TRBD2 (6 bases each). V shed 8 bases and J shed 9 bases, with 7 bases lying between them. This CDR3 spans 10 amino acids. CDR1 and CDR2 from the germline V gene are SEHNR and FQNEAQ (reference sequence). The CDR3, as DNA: TGTGCCAGCCGGGGGCGGGAGCTGTTTTTT. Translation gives CASRGRELFF.

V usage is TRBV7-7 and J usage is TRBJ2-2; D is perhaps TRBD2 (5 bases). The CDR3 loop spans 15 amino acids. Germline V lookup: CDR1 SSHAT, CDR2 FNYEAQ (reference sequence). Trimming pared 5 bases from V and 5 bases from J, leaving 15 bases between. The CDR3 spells CASSPATRGTGELFF. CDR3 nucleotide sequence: TGTGCCAGCAGCCCAGCGACAAGAGGGACCGGGGAGCTGTTTTTT.

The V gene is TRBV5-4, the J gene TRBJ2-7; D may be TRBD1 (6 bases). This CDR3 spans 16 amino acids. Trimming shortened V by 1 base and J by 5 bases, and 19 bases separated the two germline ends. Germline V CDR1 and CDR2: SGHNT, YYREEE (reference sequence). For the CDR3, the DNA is TGTGCCAGCAGCTTGAGGCAGGGGCTTGATTACGACGAGCAGTACTTC. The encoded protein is CASSLRQGLDYDEQYF.

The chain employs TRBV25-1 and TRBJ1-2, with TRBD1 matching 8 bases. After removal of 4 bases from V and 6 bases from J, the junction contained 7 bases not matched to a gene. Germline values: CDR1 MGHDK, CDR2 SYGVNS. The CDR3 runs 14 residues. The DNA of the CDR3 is TGTGCCAGCAGTGCCCAGGACAGGGTTCATGGCTACACCTTC. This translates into CASSAQDRVHGYTF.

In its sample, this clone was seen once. CDR3 in amino acids: CASSSGQGYPEAFF. The DNA of the CDR3 is TGTGCCAGCAGCTCGGGACAGGGGTACCCTGAAGCTTTCTTT. The rearrangement uses TRBV7-6 and TRBJ1-1, with 10 bases identical to TRBD1. This CDR3 is 14 amino acids long. After removal of 4 bases from V and 6 bases from J, the junction contained 5 bases not matched to a gene. Germline V gene lookup returns CDR1 SGHVS and CDR2 FNYEAQ.